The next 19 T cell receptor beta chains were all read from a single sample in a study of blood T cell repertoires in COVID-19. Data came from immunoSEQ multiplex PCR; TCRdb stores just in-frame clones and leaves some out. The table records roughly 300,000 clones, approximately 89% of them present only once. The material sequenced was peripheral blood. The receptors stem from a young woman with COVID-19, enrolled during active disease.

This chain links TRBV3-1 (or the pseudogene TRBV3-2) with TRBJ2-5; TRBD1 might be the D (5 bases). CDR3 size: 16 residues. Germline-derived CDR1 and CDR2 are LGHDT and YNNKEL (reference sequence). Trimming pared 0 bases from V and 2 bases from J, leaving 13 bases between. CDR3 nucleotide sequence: TGTGCCAGCAGCCAAGATAAGTGGTCAGGGCAAGAGACCCAGTACTTC. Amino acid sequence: CASSQDKWSGQETQYF.

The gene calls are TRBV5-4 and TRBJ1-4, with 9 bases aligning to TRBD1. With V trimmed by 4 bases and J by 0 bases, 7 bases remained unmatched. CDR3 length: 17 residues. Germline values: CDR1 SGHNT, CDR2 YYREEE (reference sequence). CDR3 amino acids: CASSPGQGFSTNEKLFF. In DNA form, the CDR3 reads TGTGCCAGCAGCCCGGGACAGGGCTTTTCAACTAATGAAAAACTGTTTTTT.

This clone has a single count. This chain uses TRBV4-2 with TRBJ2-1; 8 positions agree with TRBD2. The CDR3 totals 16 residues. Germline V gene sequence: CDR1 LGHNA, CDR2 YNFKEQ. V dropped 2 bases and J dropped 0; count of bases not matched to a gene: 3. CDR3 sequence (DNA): TGTGCCAGCAGCCAAAAAGCGGGAGACTCCTACAATGAGCAGTTCTTC. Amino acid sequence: CASSQKAGDSYNEQFF.

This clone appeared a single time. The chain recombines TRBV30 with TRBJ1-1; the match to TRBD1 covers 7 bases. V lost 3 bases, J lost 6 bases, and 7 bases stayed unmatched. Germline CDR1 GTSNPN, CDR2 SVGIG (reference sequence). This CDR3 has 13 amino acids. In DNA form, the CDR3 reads TGTGCCTGGAGAATCGACAGGGAATCTGAAGCTTTCTTT. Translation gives CAWRIDRESEAFF.

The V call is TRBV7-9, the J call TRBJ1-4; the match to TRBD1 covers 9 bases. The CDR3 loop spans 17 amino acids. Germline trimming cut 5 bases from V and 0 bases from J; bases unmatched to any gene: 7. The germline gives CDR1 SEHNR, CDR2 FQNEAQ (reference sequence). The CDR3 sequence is CASSANDRGSTNEKLFF. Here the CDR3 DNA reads TGTGCCAGCAGCGCAAATGACAGGGGGTCAACTAATGAAAAACTGTTTTTT.

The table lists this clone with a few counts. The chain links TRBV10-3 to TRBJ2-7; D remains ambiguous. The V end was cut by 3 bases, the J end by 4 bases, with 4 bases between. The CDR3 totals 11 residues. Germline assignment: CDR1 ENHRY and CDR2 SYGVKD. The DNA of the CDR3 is TGTGCCATCAGTGACGGGTACGAGCAGTACTTC. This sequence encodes CAISDGYEQYF.

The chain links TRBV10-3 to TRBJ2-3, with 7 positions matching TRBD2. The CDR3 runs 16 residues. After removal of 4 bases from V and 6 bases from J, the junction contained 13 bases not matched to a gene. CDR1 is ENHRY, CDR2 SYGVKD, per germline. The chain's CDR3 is CAISATSSGGGDTQYF. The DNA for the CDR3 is TGTGCCATCAGTGCGACATCTAGCGGCGGAGGTGATACGCAGTATTTT.

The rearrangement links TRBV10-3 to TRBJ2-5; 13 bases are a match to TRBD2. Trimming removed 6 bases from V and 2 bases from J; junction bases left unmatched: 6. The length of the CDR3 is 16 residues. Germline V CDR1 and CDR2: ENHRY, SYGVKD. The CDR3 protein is CAIRGTSGAGQETQYF. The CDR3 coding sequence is TGTGCCATCAGGGGGACTAGCGGGGCAGGGCAAGAGACCCAGTACTTC.

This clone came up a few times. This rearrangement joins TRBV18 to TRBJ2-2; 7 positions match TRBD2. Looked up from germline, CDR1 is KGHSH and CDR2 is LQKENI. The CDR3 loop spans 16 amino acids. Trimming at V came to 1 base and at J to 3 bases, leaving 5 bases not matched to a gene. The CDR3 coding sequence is TGTGCCAGCTCACCACTACTAGCGAGAGACACCGGGGAGCTGTTTTTT. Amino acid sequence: CASSPLLARDTGELFF.

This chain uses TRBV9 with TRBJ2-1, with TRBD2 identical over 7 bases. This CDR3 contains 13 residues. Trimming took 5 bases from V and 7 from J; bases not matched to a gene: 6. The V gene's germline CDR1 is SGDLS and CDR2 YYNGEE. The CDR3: CASSTGGRNEQFF. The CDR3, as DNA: TGTGCCAGCAGTACGGGGGGAAGGAATGAGCAGTTCTTC.

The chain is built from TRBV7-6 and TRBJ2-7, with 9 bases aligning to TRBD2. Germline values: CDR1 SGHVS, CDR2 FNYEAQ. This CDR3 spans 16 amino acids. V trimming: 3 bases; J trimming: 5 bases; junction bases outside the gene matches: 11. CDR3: CASSFVSGRGWDEQYF. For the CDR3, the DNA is TGTGCCAGCAGCTTCGTTAGCGGGAGAGGGTGGGACGAGCAGTACTTC.

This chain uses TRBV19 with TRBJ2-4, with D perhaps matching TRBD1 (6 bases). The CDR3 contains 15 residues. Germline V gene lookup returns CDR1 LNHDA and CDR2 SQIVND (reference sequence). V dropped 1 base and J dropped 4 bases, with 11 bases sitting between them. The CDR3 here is CASSIVWQGKNIQYF. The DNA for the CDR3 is TGTGCCAGTAGTATAGTTTGGCAGGGGAAAAACATTCAGTACTTC.

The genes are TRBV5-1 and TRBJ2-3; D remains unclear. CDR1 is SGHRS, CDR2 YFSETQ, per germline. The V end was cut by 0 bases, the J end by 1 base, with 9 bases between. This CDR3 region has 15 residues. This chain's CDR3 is CASSLADIRTDTQYF. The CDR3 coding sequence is TGCGCCAGCAGCTTGGCCGACATACGCACAGATACGCAGTATTTT.

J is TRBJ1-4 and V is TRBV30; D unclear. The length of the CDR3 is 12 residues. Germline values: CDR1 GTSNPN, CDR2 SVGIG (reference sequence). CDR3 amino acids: CAVREENEKLFF. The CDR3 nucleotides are TGTGCGGTGAGGGAGGAGAATGAAAAACTGTTTTTT.

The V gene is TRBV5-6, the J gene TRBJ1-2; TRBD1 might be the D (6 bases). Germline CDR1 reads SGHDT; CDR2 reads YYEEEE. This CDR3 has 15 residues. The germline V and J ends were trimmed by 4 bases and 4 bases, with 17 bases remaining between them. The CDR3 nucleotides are TGTGCCAGCAGCCGCTCCGGGACACCCTTCTATGGCTACACCTTC. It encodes CASSRSGTPFYGYTF. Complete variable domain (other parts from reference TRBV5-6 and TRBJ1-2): DAGVTQSPTHLIKTRGQQVTLRCSPKSGHDTVSWYQQALGQGPQFIFQYYEEEERQRGNFPDRFSGHQFPNYSSELNVNALLLGDSALYLCASSRSGTPFYGYTFGSGTRLTVV.

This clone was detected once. The DNA of the CDR3 is TGTGCCAGCAGTCTGACTAGCGGGCTCTACGAGCAGTACTTC. Amino acids: CASSLTSGLYEQYF. The V gene is TRBV27, the J gene TRBJ2-7; 10 positions agree with TRBD2. This CDR3 has 14 residues. CDR1 MNHEY and CDR2 SMNVEV come from the germline V gene (reference sequence). Unmatched junction bases numbered 4, after V lost 5 bases and J lost 3 bases.

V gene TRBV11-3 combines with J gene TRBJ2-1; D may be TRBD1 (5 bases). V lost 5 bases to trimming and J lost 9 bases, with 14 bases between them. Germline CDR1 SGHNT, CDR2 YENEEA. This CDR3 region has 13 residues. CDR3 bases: TGTGCCAGCAGCCAACCCAAGGGGTCTGAGCAGTTCTTC. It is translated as CASSQPKGSEQFF.

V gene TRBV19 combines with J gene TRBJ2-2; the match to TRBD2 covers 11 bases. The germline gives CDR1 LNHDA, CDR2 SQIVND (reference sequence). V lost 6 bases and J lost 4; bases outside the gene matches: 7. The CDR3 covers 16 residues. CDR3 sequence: CASSGGLAGFTGELFF. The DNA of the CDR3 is TGTGCCAGTAGCGGTGGACTAGCGGGCTTCACCGGGGAGCTGTTTTTT.

DNA for the CDR3: TGTGCCACCAGTGACCCAAGCGGGAGTACCAACAATGAGCAGTTCTTC. As protein: CATSDPSGSTNNEQFF. V usage is TRBV24-1 and J usage is TRBJ2-1; TRBD2 matches 8 bases. The CDR3 extends over 16 amino acids. With 4 bases clipped from V and 5 bases from J, the junction kept 9 bases outside the gene matches. Germline CDR1 reads KGHDR; CDR2 reads SFDVKD.